These 15 T cell receptor beta chains originate from one sample sequenced in a study of blood T cell repertoires in COVID-19. Produced via immunoSEQ multiplex PCR; TCRdb's table is partial and in-frame only. There are roughly 190,000 clones in the sample; around 83% occur only once, and 7% lies in the top ten. The sequenced sample was peripheral blood. The source of these receptors is a woman aged 80 or over in a cohort sampled during active or convalescent COVID-19.

The chain recombines TRBV27 with TRBJ2-1, with 8 positions matching TRBD2. Germline V gene sequence: CDR1 MNHEY, CDR2 SMNVEV (reference sequence). The V segment lost 4 bases and the J segment 7 bases; nucleotides outside the gene matches: 12. The CDR3 spans 16 residues. The CDR3 DNA reads as TGTGCCAGCAGTTCCCCAGGGGTGCGGGGGGTAAATGAGCAGTTCTTC. This codes for CASSSPGVRGVNEQFF.

The chain is built from TRBV4-2 and TRBJ2-7; possible D gene TRBD2, 5 bases. CDR3 length equals 14 residues. The germline V gene encodes CDR1 LGHNA and CDR2 YNFKEQ. In DNA, the CDR3 is TGTGCCAGCAGCCAAGATGGAGGTGAGGGTTCGGTCTCCGTC. Translating it yields CASSQDGGEGSVSV.

This chain uses TRBV30 with TRBJ1-5, with D maybe TRBD1 (5 bases). The V gene's germline CDR1 is GTSNPN and CDR2 SVGIG (reference sequence). The CDR3 runs to 15 residues. The germline V and J ends were trimmed by 3 bases and 1 base, with 13 bases remaining between them. CDR3 sequence (DNA): TGTGCCTGGAGGCCGGGGGAAGCGAGCAATCAGCCCCAGCATTTT. This gives the protein CAWRPGEASNQPQHF. Full variable domain (rest looked up from reference TRBV30 and TRBJ1-5): SQTIHQWPATLVQPVGSPLSLECTVEGTSNPNLYWYRQAAGRGLQLLFYSVGIGQISSEVPQNLSASRPQDRQFILSSKKLLLSDSGFYLCAWRPGEASNQPQHFGDGTRLSIL.

The V and J genes are TRBV29-1 and TRBJ2-2, with TRBD2 identical over 7 bases. The V gene's germline CDR1 is SQVTM and CDR2 ANQGSEA. The CDR3 covers 14 residues. Trimming cost V 6 bases and J 3 bases; bases outside gene matches: 7. CDR3 residues: CSVGSGVDTGELFF. CDR3 in DNA: TGCAGCGTCGGGAGCGGGGTGGACACCGGGGAGCTGTTTTTT.

V usage is TRBV5-1 and J usage is TRBJ2-1, with 10 bases fitting TRBD1. CDR1 SGHRS and CDR2 YFSETQ come from the germline V gene. With V trimmed by 1 base and J by 2 bases, 3 bases remained unmatched. The CDR3 covers 16 residues. CDR3 in amino acids: CASSLNGQGAYNEQFF. CDR3 DNA sequence: TGCGCCAGCAGCTTGAATGGACAGGGGGCCTACAATGAGCAGTTCTTC.

The gene calls are TRBV19 and TRBJ1-1, with 7 bases matching TRBD1. Per germline, CDR1 LNHDA and CDR2 SQIVND (reference sequence). The J segment lost 1 base and the V segment lost 5 bases, leaving 1 base of the junction unmatched. The CDR3 runs 13 residues. The CDR3 nucleotides are TGTGCCAGTAGTCGGACAGGGAACACTGAAGCTTTCTTT. Amino acid sequence: CASSRTGNTEAFF. The whole variable domain, filled in from reference TRBV19 and TRBJ1-1, reads DGGITQSPKYLFRKEGQNVTLSCEQNLNHDAMYWYRQDPGQGLRLIYYSQIVNDFQKGDIAEGYSVSREKKESFPLTVTSAQKNPTAFYLCASSRTGNTEAFFGQGTRLTVV.

This rearrangement joins TRBV6-6 to TRBJ1-5; D is undetermined. CDR1 is MNHNY, CDR2 SVGAGI, per germline (reference sequence). The CDR3 is made up of 14 amino acids. V lost 5 bases and J 11 bases, leaving 19 bases between the germline ends. CDR3 region: CASSVRVPQEAQHF. CDR3 nucleotide sequence: TGTGCCAGCAGTGTCCGGGTCCCCCAAGAGGCCCAGCATTTT.

This clone came up once. A junction end diverges from the germline sequence, so it may reflect a read error. The J gene is TRBJ2-3, the V gene TRBV15; TRBD2 might be the D (5 bases). This CDR3 spans 15 amino acids. The germline gives CDR1 LNHNV, CDR2 YYDKDF (reference sequence). The CDR3 sequence: CATRRVGDIADTQYF. CDR3 sequence (DNA): TGTGCCACCAGAAGAGTGGGAGATATCGCAGATACGCAGTATTTT.

V usage is TRBV18 and J usage is TRBJ2-1; 11 bases fit TRBD2. The CDR3 has 15 amino acids. Germline CDR1 KGHSH, CDR2 LQKENI. V gave up 3 bases and J gave up 6 bases; unmatched junction bases: 4. The CDR3 nucleotides are TGTGCCAGCTCACCCTCTGGACTAGCGGGCAATGAGCAGTTCTTC. The encoded protein is CASSPSGLAGNEQFF.

CDR3 DNA sequence: TGTGCCAGCAGCCTCCGTGGGGGGAACGACAATGAGCAGTTCTTC. It translates to CASSLRGGNDNEQFF. The V call is TRBV3-1 (or the pseudogene TRBV3-2), the J call TRBJ2-1; D possibly corresponds to TRBD2 (6 bases). There are 15 residues in the CDR3. Trimming took 4 bases from V and 5 from J, leaving 15 bases between them. CDR1 is LGHDT, CDR2 YNNKEL, per germline (reference sequence).

The chain recombines TRBV18 with TRBJ2-3; D not resolved. The CDR3 consists of 11 residues. V gave up 3 bases and J gave up 9 bases, with 7 bases separating them. Germline V lookup: CDR1 KGHSH, CDR2 LQKENI. The CDR3 region is CASSPTETQYF. CDR3 DNA sequence: TGTGCCAGCTCACCGACGGAGACGCAGTATTTT. Filled out from reference TRBV18 and TRBJ2-3, the complete variable domain reads NAGVMQNPRHLVRRRGQEARLRCSPMKGHSHVYWYRQLPEEGLKFMVYLQKENIIDESGMPKERFSAEFPKEGPSILRIQQVVRGDSAAYFCASSPTETQYFGPGTRLTVL.

The chain recombines TRBV29-1 with TRBJ2-1, with 10 positions matching TRBD1. V shed 7 bases and J 4 bases; nucleotides not matched to a gene: 7. The CDR3 runs to 14 residues. The V gene's germline CDR1 is SQVTM and CDR2 ANQGSEA. CDR3 in amino acids: CSADRGQRYNEQFF. The CDR3 region has the DNA TGCAGCGCTGACAGGGGGCAAAGGTACAATGAGCAGTTCTTC.

This clone came up a few times. This rearrangement joins TRBV11-3 to TRBJ1-6, with a possible D match to TRBD1 (5 bases). The CDR3 totals 16 residues. V gave up 1 base and J gave up 6 bases, with 13 bases separating them. Looked up from germline, CDR1 is SGHNT and CDR2 is YENEEA. The CDR3 nucleotides read TGTGCCAGCAGCTTAGCAGGGATGGAAAGTAATTCACCCCTCCACTTT. Translated: CASSLAGMESNSPLHF.

The V call is TRBV30, the J call TRBJ1-6, with 10 bases matching TRBD1. The CDR3 is 13 residues long. CDR1 is GTSNPN and CDR2 is SVGIG in the germline V gene (reference sequence). Unmatched junction bases numbered 4, after V lost 5 bases and J lost 9 bases. This chain's CDR3 is CAWGTGEVSPLHF. The CDR3 DNA reads TGTGCCTGGGGGACAGGGGAAGTTTCACCCCTCCACTTT.

V is TRBV2 and J is TRBJ1-4; possibly TRBD1 for D (6 bases). Germline CDR1 SNHLY, CDR2 FYNNEI. V was shortened by 6 bases and J by 7 bases, with 12 bases between the two germline ends. This CDR3 comprises 13 residues. CDR3 DNA sequence: TGTGCCAGCAGCTACAGGGTCGCTGAAAAACTGTTTTTT. Translated: CASSYRVAEKLFF.